In its sample, the clone carrying this TCR beta chain was seen many times. No antigen is known for it. Researchers used genomic DNA as the template to profile TCR beta VDJ and CDR3. TCRdb ran MiXCR on the reads and lists one entry per CDR3 protein. The sample lists over 250,000 distinct CDR3 sequences, 56% occurring once. The CDR3 has 15 residues. Germline V CDR1 and CDR2: DFQATT, SNEGSKA (reference sequence). The V and J ends lost 1 base and 0 bases respectively, with 12 bases between them. The data stem from a study of CD8+CD57+ T cells in acquired aplastic anemia. At the level of the study: Mean yield of DNA from sorted CD4+ and CD8+ cells was 3 to 3.5 ug.

Patients picked for sequencing had shown CD8+CD57+ cell expansion detected by flow cytometry. The study, taken as a whole, reports: Patients and controls shared twenty-nine CD8+ CDR3 sequences.

The chain couples TRBV20-1 to TRBJ1-2, with D possibly matching TRBD1 (5 bases). Input material: sorted CD4+, CD8+, or CD8+CD57+ T cells (not recorded which) from PBMCs. The receptor's source is a human donor with aplastic anemia. The CDR3 coding sequence is TGCAGTGCTAGAGTAGACAGTGAGTCTAACTATGGCTACACCTTC. As protein: CSARVDSESNYGYTF.